One sample yielded the 16 T cell receptor beta chains listed below, sequenced in a study of shared clonotypes between healthy human individuals. Assay used: immunoSEQ multiplex PCR; TCRdb lists only in-frame clones, some missing. The top ten clones hold 0.37% of a sample with 2,500,000 or so clones, 85% to 95% of them seen once. The sample taken for sequencing was naive CD4+ T cells from PBMCs. Regarding subset: CD45RA+ positively selected. Source of these receptors: a young man in good health. Some clones in this sample may be carry-over from other donors' samples.

This clone showed up just a few times. Other DNA variants within this sample encode the same CDR3. CDR3 sequence reads: CASSPDRDYGYTF. The CDR3 DNA sequence: TGTGCCAGCAGCCCCGACAGAGACTATGGCTACACCTTC. The gene calls are TRBV28 and TRBJ1-2; a possible D gene is TRBD1 (5 bases). CDR3 length: 13 amino acids. Trimming took 6 bases from V and 3 from J, leaving 11 bases between them. CDR1 and CDR2 (germline): MDHEN, SYDVKM.

The gene calls are TRBV7-3 and TRBJ2-1; 10 nucleotides align to TRBD2. The germline V gene encodes CDR1 SGHTA and CDR2 FQGTGA. Germline trimming cut 4 bases from V and 5 bases from J; bases unmatched to any gene: 5. The CDR3 has 15 residues. The CDR3 DNA reads TGTGCCAGCAGCTCGCTAGCGGGAGTGAACAATGAGCAGTTCTTC. Amino acids: CASSSLAGVNNEQFF.

This clone came up once. V is TRBV7-6 and J is TRBJ2-5, with unresolved D. Trimming removed 5 bases at V and 1 base at J, with 8 bases between. Looked up from germline, CDR1 is SGHVS and CDR2 is FNYEAQ. The CDR3 runs 13 residues. CDR3 residues: CASSRSRQETQYF. The CDR3 DNA follows: TGTGCCAGCAGCCGATCCCGCCAAGAGACCCAGTACTTC.

This sequence joins TRBV28 and TRBJ2-1; D may match TRBD1 or TRBD2 (5 bases each). CDR1 MDHEN and CDR2 SYDVKM come from the germline V gene. Trimming stripped 3 bases from V and 0 bases from J, with 12 bases between. The CDR3 has 16 residues. CDR3 coding DNA: TGTGCCAGCAGTTTTCTCGGGACGAGCTCCTACAATGAGCAGTTCTTC. This gives the protein CASSFLGTSSYNEQFF.

V gene TRBV19 combines with J gene TRBJ1-2; 10 positions agree with TRBD1. This CDR3 comprises 16 residues. Looked up from germline, CDR1 is LNHDA and CDR2 is SQIVND (reference sequence). With V trimmed by 7 bases and J by 5 bases, 13 bases remained unmatched. CDR3 sequence reads: CASTTGTGALGYGYTF. In DNA, the CDR3 is TGTGCCAGTACCACAGGGACAGGGGCCTTGGGGTATGGCTACACCTTC.

Only one count was recorded for this clone. Other DNA sequences of this sample code for an identical CDR3. V gene TRBV11-2 combines with J gene TRBJ2-3; D unresolved. With 0 bases removed from V and 6 bases from J, the gap between germline ends came to 7 bases. The CDR3 consists of 13 residues. Germline lookup yields CDR1 SGHAT and CDR2 FQNNGV. CDR3 residues: CASSLDLTDTQYF. The CDR3 nucleotides are TGTGCCAGCAGCTTAGATCTGACGGATACGCAGTATTTT.

The gene calls are TRBV25-1 and TRBJ1-2, with D hard to call. CDR3 length: 13 amino acids. V lost 2 bases and J 8 bases, leaving 12 bases between the germline ends. Germline CDR1 is MGHDK and CDR2 is SYGVNS. The CDR3 DNA sequence: TGTGCCAGCAGTGAACCGGGAGTCCAAGGCTACACCTTC. Translating gives CASSEPGVQGYTF.

This sequence joins TRBV7-9 and TRBJ2-3; 7 positions agree with TRBD1. This CDR3 comprises 16 residues. Germline loops: CDR1 SEHNR, CDR2 FQNEAQ (reference sequence). Trimming took 2 bases from V and 0 from J; bases not matched to a gene: 5. The DNA of the CDR3 is TGTGCCAGCAGCTTAAAAGGACAGGTTAGCACAGATACGCAGTATTTT. As protein: CASSLKGQVSTDTQYF.

This rearrangement joins TRBV4-1 to TRBJ2-7; 9 bases map to TRBD1. Germline-derived CDR1 and CDR2 are MGHRA and YSYEKL. Unmatched junction bases numbered 3, after V lost 5 bases and J lost 4 bases. The CDR3 spans 13 residues. CDR3 sequence (DNA): TGCGCCAGCAGCAGGACAGGGGAATACGAGCAGTACTTC. Residues: CASSRTGEYEQYF.

The gene calls are TRBV30 and TRBJ1-3; the D is unclear. Germline CDR1 GTSNPN, CDR2 SVGIG (reference sequence). Trimming left V 1 base short and J 0 bases short, with 7 bases between. The CDR3 runs 14 residues. As DNA, the CDR3 is TGTGCCTGGAGTGCTTATCACTCTGGAAACACCATATATTTT. It encodes CAWSAYHSGNTIYF.

Only one count was recorded for this clone. This sample also contains other DNA sequences that code for the same CDR3. J is TRBJ1-3 and V is TRBV5-1; no definite D call. With 0 bases removed from V and 4 bases from J, the gap between germline ends came to 8 bases. Germline CDR1 is SGHRS and CDR2 is YFSETQ. CDR3 length equals 14 residues. The CDR3 bases are TGCGCCAGCAGCTTGGTGGGAGTAGGAAACACCATATATTTT. Residues: CASSLVGVGNTIYF.

The V call is TRBV6-5, the J call TRBJ2-2, with a tentative D call TRBD2 (5 bases). Per the germline V gene, CDR1 is MNHEY and CDR2 is SVGAGI. CDR3 length: 16 amino acids. V was cut by 1 base and J by 6 bases, with 15 bases left in between. In DNA, the CDR3 is TGTGCCAGCAGTTACTGGTACGGAGAGGGTTCCGGGGAGCTGTTTTTT. This sequence encodes CASSYWYGEGSGELFF.

This clone was observed once. The rearrangement links TRBV28 to TRBJ1-1; no clear D. Germline CDR1 is MDHEN and CDR2 is SYDVKM. This CDR3 region has 12 residues. V was clipped by 7 bases and J by 3 bases, with 9 bases between them. The CDR3 nucleotides read TGTGCCAGCACCACTCGGGACACTGAAGCTTTCTTT. Protein: CASTTRDTEAFF.

CDR3 nucleotides: TGTGCCAGCAGTGAGCCAATTAACAGGGGGCGGAAGACCCAGTACTTC. Residues: CASSEPINRGRKTQYF. The chain joins TRBV2 to TRBJ2-5, with 9 bases identical to TRBD1. V dropped 3 bases and J dropped 6; count of bases not matched to a gene: 11. CDR3 length: 16 amino acids. Germline-derived CDR1 and CDR2 are SNHLY and FYNNEI.

The V call is TRBV29-1, the J call TRBJ2-1; maybe TRBD2 (6 bases). The CDR3 loop spans 15 amino acids. Germline-derived CDR1 and CDR2 are SQVTM and ANQGSEA. Trimming shortened V by 1 base and J by 9 bases, and 19 bases separated the two germline ends. This chain's CDR3 is CSVEGVMQGRGEQFF. The CDR3 nucleotides read TGCAGCGTTGAAGGGGTTATGCAAGGGCGGGGTGAGCAGTTCTTC.

The J gene is TRBJ1-2, the V gene TRBV9, with no clear D. The CDR3 sequence is 17 residues long. Germline V gene sequence: CDR1 SGDLS, CDR2 YYNGEE. Trimming pared 0 bases from V and 8 bases from J, leaving 23 bases between. This CDR3 reads CASSVGQNRAYQGGYTF. The CDR3, as DNA: TGTGCCAGCAGCGTAGGCCAGAACCGGGCCTACCAAGGAGGCTACACCTTC.